These T cell receptor beta chains were read from a single sample in a study of T cell responses to AZD1222 COVID-19 vaccine. Assay used: immunoSEQ multiplex PCR; TCRdb lists only in-frame clones, some missing. This sample has about 83,000 clones; 80% to 90% occur once, and the top ten carry about 31%. Sequencing used peripheral blood, obtained on day 0 of AZD1222 vaccination. The receptors were sampled from an adult in good health. Both conserved end residues are part of each CDR3.

cdr3_aa	j_call	v_call
CATSDFSTYNEQFF	TRBJ2-1	TRBV24-1
CASSSKAGGDGELFF	TRBJ2-2	TRBV13
CASSLDWQGDGYTF	TRBJ1-2	TRBV7-9
CASSLTSDASYEQYF	TRBJ2-7	TRBV7-3
CASSVGVTGGGPGELFF	TRBJ2-2	TRBV9
CASSHLTPRVWETQYF	TRBJ2-5	TRBV21-1
CASSQFVRARSLNTEAFF	TRBJ1-1	TRBV23-1
CASSQGQGPVSGNTIYF	TRBJ1-3	TRBV4-1
CASSRTSGDYNEQFF	TRBJ2-1	TRBV6-5
CASSENLKETQYF	TRBJ2-5	TRBV2
CASSYIDRGRNEQYF	TRBJ2-7	TRBV6-6
CAWSVSGEGYTF	TRBJ1-2	TRBV30
CASGSREGGYTF	TRBJ1-2	TRBV6-5
CASSQQVRGDEQFF	TRBJ2-1	TRBV9
CASGRDMNTEAFF	TRBJ1-1	TRBV6-6